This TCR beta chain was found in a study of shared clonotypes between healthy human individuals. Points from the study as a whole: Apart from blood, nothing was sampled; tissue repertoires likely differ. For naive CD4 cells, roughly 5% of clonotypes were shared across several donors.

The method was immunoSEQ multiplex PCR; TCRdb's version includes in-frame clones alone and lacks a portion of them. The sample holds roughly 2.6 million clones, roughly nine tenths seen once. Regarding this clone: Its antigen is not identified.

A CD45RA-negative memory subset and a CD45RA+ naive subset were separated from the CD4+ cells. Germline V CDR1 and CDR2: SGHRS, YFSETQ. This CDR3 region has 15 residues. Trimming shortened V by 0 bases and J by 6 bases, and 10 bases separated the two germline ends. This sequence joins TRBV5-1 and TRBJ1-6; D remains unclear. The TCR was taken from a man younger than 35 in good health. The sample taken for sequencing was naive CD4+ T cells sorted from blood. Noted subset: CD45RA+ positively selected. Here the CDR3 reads CASSLAGSGNSPLHF. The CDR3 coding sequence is TGCGCCAGCAGCTTGGCCGGGAGTGGTAATTCACCCCTCCACTTT.